These 10 T cell receptor beta chains share one sample of origin, sequenced in a study of T cells in Graves' hyperthyroidism and ophthalmopathy. Amplification of TCR beta CDR3 regions was performed using RNA transcripts as template. The HTBI primer set served for first-round RT-PCR of the TCR CDR3. TCRdb reprocessed the multiplex PCR reads via MiXCR and lists one record per CDR3 protein. The data contain hundreds of thousands of distinct CDR3 sequences, about 13% of them singletons. The sample consisted of blood. The source of these receptors is a woman aged 18 to 35 with Graves' hyperthyroidism.

This clonotype has more than one count but fewer than ten. The chain carries TRBV4-3 and TRBJ2-5; 7 nucleotides agree with TRBD2. Germline values: CDR1 LGHNA, CDR2 YSLEER. Germline trimming cut 0 bases from V and 7 bases from J; bases unmatched to any gene: 8. The length of the CDR3 is 15 residues. The CDR3 protein is CASSQEVASGGTQYF. CDR3 sequence (DNA): TGCGCCAGCAGCCAAGAAGTCGCTAGCGGTGGGACCCAGTACTTC.

Many counts were recorded for this clonotype. This rearrangement joins TRBV20-1 to TRBJ2-1; 9 positions agree with TRBD2. From germline, CDR1 is DFQATT and CDR2 SNEGSKA (reference sequence). The CDR3 length is 14 residues. Germline trimming cut 6 bases from V and 6 bases from J; bases unmatched to any gene: 9. This CDR3 is CSALREGPSNEQFF. DNA of the CDR3: TGCAGTGCACTGCGGGAGGGCCCCTCCAATGAGCAGTTCTTC.

This clonotype was recorded at least ten times. V and J are TRBV7-2 and TRBJ2-1, with 7 bases aligning to TRBD2. V trimming: 4 bases; J trimming: 7 bases; junction bases outside the gene matches: 10. Germline values: CDR1 SGHTA, CDR2 FQGNSA. This CDR3 comprises 15 residues. The CDR3 reads CASSWGGGRANEQFF. CDR3 in DNA: TGTGCCAGCAGCTGGGGTGGGGGGAGGGCGAATGAGCAGTTCTTC.

J is TRBJ1-4 and V is TRBV4-1; TRBD1 is a possible D gene (5 bases). Germline values: CDR1 MGHRA, CDR2 YSYEKL. The CDR3 consists of 15 residues. The V gene lost 1 base and the J gene lost 3 bases, with 9 bases spanning the gap. The CDR3 spells CASSQVTAPNEKLFF. CDR3 sequence (DNA): TGCGCCAGCAGCCAAGTGACAGCGCCTAATGAAAAACTGTTTTTT.

The sample holds many counts of this clonotype. The chain couples TRBV7-2 to TRBJ1-5, with 10 bases that match TRBD1. The CDR3 has 15 residues. V shed 4 bases and J 7 bases; nucleotides not matched to a gene: 7. Germline loops: CDR1 SGHTA, CDR2 FQGNSA. This CDR3 reads CASSSTGGAGQPQHF. Written as DNA, the CDR3 is TGTGCCAGCAGCTCGACAGGGGGCGCGGGGCAGCCCCAGCATTTT.

Only a few counts were recorded for this clonotype. The genes are TRBV3-1 and TRBJ2-3; D assignment may be TRBD1 or TRBD2 (6 bases each). CDR3 length: 16 amino acids. Germline CDR1 LGHDT, CDR2 YNNKEL (reference sequence). With 5 bases removed from V and 1 base from J, the gap between germline ends came to 16 bases. This CDR3 reads CASSSQEGVGTDTQYF. The CDR3 bases are TGTGCCAGCAGCTCCCAGGAGGGGGTTGGCACAGATACGCAGTATTTT.

In its sample, this clonotype was seen many times. CDR3 in DNA: TGTGCCAGCAGCGTAGCTGGATCCGGGCACACCGGGGAGCTGTTTTTT. As protein: CASSVAGSGHTGELFF. The rearrangement joins TRBV9 to TRBJ2-2, with D uncertain. CDR1 and CDR2 from the germline V gene are SGDLS and YYNGEE. Trimming left V 0 bases short and J 3 bases short, with 12 bases between. The CDR3 has 16 amino acids.

The CDR3 sequence is CASRSDPGTASGYEQYF. For the CDR3, the DNA is TGTGCCAGCAGGTCCGACCCCGGGACAGCCTCTGGCTACGAGCAGTACTTC. This chain connects TRBV7-9 to TRBJ2-7; 7 bases are a match to TRBD1. Germline CDR1 SEHNR, CDR2 FQNEAQ (reference sequence). CDR3 length: 17 amino acids. V shed 6 bases, J shed 3 bases, and the junction held 17 bases outside the gene matches. Full variable domain (outside the CDR3, taken from reference TRBV7-9 and TRBJ2-7): DTGVSQNPRHKITKRGQNVTFRCDPISEHNRLYWYRQTLGQGPEFLTYFQNEAQLEKSRLLSDRFSAERPKGSFSTLEIQRTEQGDSAMYLCASRSDPGTASGYEQYFGPGTRLTVT.

In this sample, this clonotype turned up a few times. This chain joins TRBV2 and TRBJ1-1; D call uncertain. V lost 7 bases and J 1 base, leaving 13 bases between the germline ends. The CDR3 length is 14 residues. Germline V gene lookup returns CDR1 SNHLY and CDR2 FYNNEI. DNA for the CDR3: TGTGCCAGCACCCTTGGGTCAGGGAACACTGAAGCTTTCTTT. This codes for CASTLGSGNTEAFF.

The J gene is TRBJ2-2, the V gene TRBV20-1; either TRBD1 or TRBD2 may fit D (5 bases each). Looked up from germline, CDR1 is DFQATT and CDR2 is SNEGSKA (reference sequence). Trimming stripped 6 bases from V and 6 bases from J, with 11 bases between. There are 12 residues in the CDR3. The CDR3, as DNA: TGCAGTGCGGGGGACCCTCCCGGGGAGCTGTTTTTT. Protein: CSAGDPPGELFF.